This T cell receptor (beta chain) was sequenced for a study of CD8 T cells in ankylosing spondylitis. Findings and limits, study-wide: Seven to nine highly homologous variants made up a TCR beta motif, and this motif appeared characteristic of ankylosing spondylitis blood. In synovial fluid and blood from reactive arthritis, some motif variants were previously reported. There was reportedly significant enrichment of clones that were disease-linked in matched ankylosing spondylitis synovial fluid. Disease-linked clones bore a CD8+ phenotype, appearing relatively rarely in peripheral blood.

The table lists this clonotype with many counts. As yet, its antigen is unknown. Using quantitative 5'-RACE with molecular barcodes, the authors made TCR beta libraries. TCRdb used MiXCR to reprocess the 5' RACE reads, holding one entry per CDR3 protein. The sample shows fewer than 550,000 distinct CDR3 sequences, approximately 5% of them seen only once. Germline values: CDR1 SGHRS, CDR2 YFSETQ. The CDR3 runs 16 residues. J lost 4 bases, V lost 4 bases, and 11 bases had no gene match. Input material: blood, either unsorted or a sorted T cell fraction (not recorded which). V is TRBV5-1 and J is TRBJ1-3; TRBD1 matches at 7 bases. The sequence was collected from a male donor with ankylosing spondylitis. This CDR3 is CASSQTAGTEGNTIYF. The CDR3, as DNA: TGCGCCAGCAGCCAGACTGCCGGGACAGAAGGAAACACCATATATTTT.